This T cell receptor (beta chain) is drawn from a study of T-cell memory formation after mild COVID-19. Across the whole study: In these data, TCR clusters were largely donor specific.

Per the germline V gene, CDR1 is MNHEY and CDR2 is SMNVEV (reference sequence). CDR3 length equals 14 residues. Trimming took off 6 bases at V and 2 bases at J, with 12 bases between the two ends. A single record per CDR3 protein comes from TCRdb applying MiXCR to the 5' RACE reads. The sample includes about 470,000 distinct CDR3 sequences, more than 20% of them seen just once. Notes on this clonotype: What it recognizes is unknown.

General study findings and limits: Clonal second-wave expansions that peaked on day 37 had unconfirmed SARS-CoV-2 specificity. There was a balanced CD4/CD8 profile in clones contracting day 15 to 85, and later expanders leaned CD4+.

This sequence originates from an adult woman who had mild COVID-19 (a few samples of this study predate the infection). Cell type and time point are not known. J is TRBJ2-3 and V is TRBV27, with D possibly matching TRBD1 (5 bases). The sequencing input was PBMCs or a T cell subset sorted from them (not recorded which). The CDR3 loop reads CASRGALITDTQYF. Here the CDR3 DNA reads TGTGCCAGCAGAGGGGCACTTATCACAGATACGCAGTATTTT.